Given below is one T cell receptor beta chain in context. What it recognizes is unknown. Some clones are missing from TCRdb's copy, which holds only in-frame ones; the method was immunoSEQ multiplex PCR. In the table there are about 22,000 clones, roughly four fifths of which are singletons. These data come from a study of T cells in narcolepsy. Study-wide background: Donors had narcolepsy type 1 or type 2, or were healthy controls.

Study-wide results and caveats: Comparing one patient's CSF and blood CD4+ clonotypes highlighted HCRT- and TRIB2-specific autoreactive clonotypes. Autoreactive clonotypes reportedly recurred in blood of same and different patients, not controls. In some patient and control memory CD4+ samples, autoreactive clones were absent.

Germline CDR1 and CDR2: KGHSH and LQKENI. CDR3 size: 16 residues. With V trimmed by 4 bases and J by 2 bases, 6 bases remained unmatched. This receptor was taken from a human donor in good health. The chain is built from TRBV18 and TRBJ2-5, with 11 bases lining up with TRBD1. The sample was memory (CD45RA-) CD4+ T cells from blood. The CDR3 loop is CASSRTRDRGQETQYF. In DNA form, the CDR3 reads TGTGCCAGCTCACGGACCCGGGACAGGGGGCAAGAGACCCAGTACTTC.